This is a list of T cell receptor beta chains from one sample in a study of Graves' ophthalmopathy and Graves' hyperthyroidism. TCRdb itself ran the multiplex PCR reads through MiXCR, one entry per CDR3 protein. The sample consists of about 1.1 million distinct CDR3 sequences, less than 45% of them appearing once. Specimen: peripheral blood or thyroid tissue (not recorded which). The receptor source for this set is an adult man with Graves' hyperthyroidism. CDR3s include the opening cysteine and the closing phenylalanine or tryptophan. A D gene is named only where the DNA matches it firmly. Rows give clone size only sometimes, using once, few, many, or a class for an expanded clone.

J gene | CDR3 length | clone size | D gene | V gene | CDR3 DNA | CDR3 protein
TRBJ2-7 | 12 | many | . | TRBV20-1 | TGCAGTGCCGCCGGACAGAGTAACGAGCAGTACTTC | CSAAGQSNEQYF
TRBJ2-7 | 15 | . | . | TRBV6-5 | TGTGCCAGCAGTTTACAAGGACCGAGACGTTGGGAGCAGTACTTC | CASSLQGPRRWEQYF
TRBJ1-3 | 15 | . | TRBD1 | TRBV9 | TGTGCCAGCAGCCCGACAGGGGATCCTGGAAACACCATATATTTT | CASSPTGDPGNTIYF
TRBJ2-3 | 13 | . | . | TRBV7-9 | TGTGCCAGCAGCCCGGGGGTCACAGATACGCAGTATTTT | CASSPGVTDTQYF
TRBJ2-2 | 14 | . | . | TRBV2 | TGTGCCAGCTTAGTCGCAGGGGAGGCCGGGGAGCTGTTTTTT | CASLVAGEAGELFF
TRBJ1-5 | 13 | many | . | TRBV19 | TGTGCCAGTAGTAGGGCAGTAGAGCAACCCCAGCATTTT | CASSRAVEQPQHF
TRBJ1-5 | 16 | few | . | TRBV7-2 | TGTGCCAGCAGCCCTAGGATCTGGGGCGCCGGGCAGCCCCAGCATTTT | CASSPRIWGAGQPQHF
TRBJ1-2 | 14 | many | . | TRBV7-8 | TGTGCCAGCAGCACGGACAGTGGGGCCTATGGCTACACCTTC | CASSTDSGAYGYTF
TRBJ2-7 | 13 | . | . | TRBV29-1 | TGCAGCGTGGCCCGAGGGGATGCAGGCGAGCAGTACTTC | CSVARGDAGEQYF
TRBJ2-7 | 14 | many | TRBD1 | TRBV20-1 | TGCAGTGCTCCGACAGGGGACGGCCGCGGCGAGCAGTACTTC | CSAPTGDGRGEQYF
TRBJ1-1 | 16 | . | . | TRBV19 | TGTGCCAGTGCCCGTAGGGGGAGAGGAGTGAACACTGAAGCTTTCTTT | CASARRGRGVNTEAFF
TRBJ1-5 | 17 | many | . | TRBV15 | TGTGCCACCAGCAGCGTCCTCGGCCTACCCCCTTATGAGCCCCAGCATTTT | CATSSVLGLPPYEPQHF
TRBJ2-2 | 12 | many | . | TRBV10-3 | TGTGCCATCAGAGGGGTCACCGGGGAGCTGTTTTTT | CAIRGVTGELFF
TRBJ1-2 | 15 | . | TRBD1 | TRBV6-5 | TGTGCCAGCAGTAAATGGGACAGATCTAACTATGGCTACACCTTC | CASSKWDRSNYGYTF
TRBJ2-3 | 12 | . | . | TRBV7-2 | TGTGCCAGCAGCTTATTTTCCGATACGCAGTATTTT | CASSLFSDTQYF
TRBJ1-1 | 16 | many | . | TRBV5-1 | TGCGCCAGCAGCTTGGCTCTGGGGGCGGGGGCCACTGAAGCTTTCTTT | CASSLALGAGATEAFF
TRBJ1-2 | 15 | many | TRBD1 | TRBV9 | TGTGCCAGCAGCACCCCTGGGACAGGCGCTTATGGCTACACCTTC | CASSTPGTGAYGYTF
TRBJ2-7 | 14 | . | . | TRBV10-3 | TGTGCCATCAGTGAGGGGACGGTGGGGTACGAGCAGTACTTC | CAISEGTVGYEQYF
TRBJ2-7 | 14 | once | . | TRBV15 | TGTGCCACCAGCAGAGCCGTCGACTCCTACGAGCAGTACTTC | CATSRAVDSYEQYF
TRBJ1-2 | 13 | . | . | TRBV20-1 | TGCAGTGCCTTTGGCAGGGAAAACTATGGCTACACCTTC | CSAFGRENYGYTF
TRBJ1-5 | 14 | . | . | TRBV7-8 | TGTGCCAGCATCGAGGGAGGGCTCGGTCAGCCCCAGCATTTT | CASIEGGLGQPQHF
TRBJ2-5 | 12 | few | . | TRBV12-3/TRBV12-4 | TGTGCCAGCAGCTTAGGGTTGGAGGCCCAGTACTTC | CASSLGLEAQYF
TRBJ1-1 | 14 | . | TRBD1 | TRBV7-9 | TGTGCCAGCGACGCCGCGGGACAGAGCACTGAAGCTTTCTTT | CASDAAGQSTEAFF
TRBJ1-6 | 13 | many | . | TRBV25-1 | TGTGCCAGCAGTGAAATCTATAATTCACCCCTCCACTTT | CASSEIYNSPLHF
TRBJ1-1 | 15 | . | TRBD1 | TRBV7-9 | TGTGCCAGCAGCCCAGCGGACAGGGCGAGGACTGAAGCTTTCTTT | CASSPADRARTEAFF
TRBJ1-5 | 14 | many | . | TRBV2 | TGTGCCAGCAGTGAAGGCAGAATCTTAAGGGCCCAGCATTTT | CASSEGRILRAQHF
TRBJ1-5 | 16 | . | . | TRBV6-2/TRBV6-3 | TGTGCCAGCAGCCGCCTTTGGGGAGGGGACAATCAGCCCCAGCATTTT | CASSRLWGGDNQPQHF
TRBJ1-5 | 15 | few | . | TRBV19 | TGTGCCAGTAATTTCAACAGGGAGGGCAATCAGCCCCAGCATTTT | CASNFNREGNQPQHF
TRBJ1-1 | 16 | . | . | TRBV28 | TGTGCCAGCAGTTCCCTCATCGGGGGCGCGAGGACTGAAGCTTTCTTT | CASSSLIGGARTEAFF
TRBJ2-7 | 12 | . | . | TRBV2 | TGTGCCAGCGGAGGGGCGGCCTACGAGCAGTGCTTC | CASGGAAYEQCF
TRBJ1-4 | 16 | . | . | TRBV6-1 | TGTGCCAGCAGTGAATTCATCAGAGGATATAATGAAAAACTGTTTTTT | CASSEFIRGYNEKLFF
TRBJ2-2 | 15 | . | . | TRBV30 | TGTGCCTGGAGCGGGAAGGAATTGAACACCGGGGAGCTGTTTTTT | CAWSGKELNTGELFF
TRBJ2-5 | 13 | . | . | TRBV5-1 | TGCGCCAGCAGCTCCCAACTAGGGGAGACCCAGTACTTC | CASSSQLGETQYF
TRBJ1-6 | 15 | many | . | TRBV10-2 | TGCGCCAGCAGTGACTCGGGACTTGGGTTCTCACCCCTCCACTTT | CASSDSGLGFSPLHF
TRBJ2-2 | 15 | few | . | TRBV24-1 | TGTGCCACCAGTGATACCCTCTCGGGCACCGGGGAGCTGTTTTTT | CATSDTLSGTGELFF
TRBJ2-5 | 14 | . | TRBD1 | TRBV7-9 | TGTGCCAGCAGTTTATATACACAGGGGAAAGAAAAATACTTC | CASSLYTQGKEKYF
TRBJ2-7 | 22 | many | . | TRBV15 | TGTGCCACCAGCAAAGCCCGCTTGATTTATCGCCTCGGGACCGCCGAGGGGTACGAGCAGTACTTC | CATSKARLIYRLGTAEGYEQYF
TRBJ1-1 | 14 | few | . | TRBV12-3/TRBV12-4 | TGTGCCAGCAGTTTAACGAAGAACACCCTAGGAGCTTTCTTT | CASSLTKNTLGAFF
TRBJ2-7 | 14 | . | TRBD1 | TRBV12-3/TRBV12-4 | TGTGCCAGCAGTACGGGACAGCACCTTGGGGAGCAGTACTTC | CASSTGQHLGEQYF
TRBJ1-2 | 16 | once | TRBD1 | TRBV6-5 | TGTGCCAGCAGTTACGGGACAGGGTCGATTCTGGATGGCTACACCTTC | CASSYGTGSILDGYTF
TRBJ2-7 | 14 | few | . | TRBV7-9 | TGTGCCAGCAGTCCGTACAGGGGAGGCCACGAGCAGTACTTC | CASSPYRGGHEQYF
TRBJ1-4 | 16 | many | . | TRBV12-3/TRBV12-4 | TGTGCCAGCAGTGCACCCTGGGCAGGGGTTGCAGAAAAACTGTTTTTT | CASSAPWAGVAEKLFF
TRBJ2-7 | 15 | . | TRBD2 | TRBV25-1 | TGTGCCAGCAGCCAAGATCTAGCGGGAGGCTACGAGCAGTACTTC | CASSQDLAGGYEQYF
TRBJ1-5 | 13 | many | . | TRBV19 | TGTGCCAGTAGTATCGGGTCCACTCAGCCCCAGCATTTT | CASSIGSTQPQHF
TRBJ1-6 | 15 | . | . | TRBV27 | TGTGCCAGCCGTTTTACAGGGCCAGGCAATTCACCCCTCCACTTT | CASRFTGPGNSPLHF
TRBJ1-6 | 17 | . | TRBD1 | TRBV5-1 | TGCGCCAGCAGCATAACAGGGGGGGGCTCCTATAATTCACCCCTCCACTTT | CASSITGGGSYNSPLHF
TRBJ2-7 | 15 | few | . | TRBV7-9 | TGTGCCAGCACCCGAGAGGGGGGAGGGCCCTACGAGCAGTACTTC | CASTREGGGPYEQYF
TRBJ1-3 | 15 | many | TRBD1 | TRBV11-2 | TGTGCCAGCAGGGCCGGGACAGGGGACGGAAACACCATATATTTT | CASRAGTGDGNTIYF